This TCR beta chain was recovered during a study of radiation and T cells in renal cell carcinoma. About the study: Nephrectomy followed 15 Gy stereotactic body radiation by 4 weeks.

Comments on this clone: Its antigen is still unknown.

Time point of the sample: baseline pretreatment blood. Treatment given: 15 Gy SBRT to primary tumor, nephrectomy 4 weeks later. After SBRT, blood was collected at 2 and 4 weeks, plus baseline. Trimming stripped 7 bases from V and 3 bases from J, with 10 bases between. The length of the CDR3 is 13 residues. Germline lookup yields CDR1 MNHNS and CDR2 SASEGT. Findings and caveats of the study: From baseline, blood top tumor clonotypes peaked at 2 weeks post-radiation. No pretreatment tumor biopsies were available for baseline clonotypes.

The table came from immunoSEQ multiplex PCR; TCRdb's copy has only in-frame clones and leaves some out. The data hold 130,000 to 150,000 clones, with about 88% observed a single time. This receptor was taken from a woman aged 45-59 years with renal cell carcinoma. Material: blood, obtained from a patient whose treatment included radiotherapy and nephrectomy. The chain uses TRBV6-1 and TRBJ1-5, with D uncertain. This CDR3 reads CASIMANNQPQHF. CDR3 coding DNA: TGTGCCAGCATTATGGCTAACAATCAGCCCCAGCATTTT.